The T cell receptor beta chain under discussion was sequenced for a study of PD-L1 blockade in urothelial cancer (TCRdb year 2017). With regard to the full study: All patients started therapy around 2014 and received atezolizumab 1,200 mg intravenously every 3 weeks. Pretreatment blood TCR-seq was available for nearly 30 patients, at least one posttreatment blood collection was obtained for 25 or so patients, and tumor TCR-seq was available for 25 or so patients. About 85% of the 29 patients were identified as males with urothelial cancer of bladder origin, and a prior smoking history was reported by 18 of 29 patients. Blood samples yielded a median of approximately 150,000 T cells and roughly 83,000 unique TCRs, with median clonality about 0.08. Durable clinical benefit was achieved by nine patients and was not achieved by 20 patients. TCR sequencing covered pretreatment tumor samples and matched, serially collected peripheral blood taken before and after atezolizumab treatment. Blood samples were analyzed at 3 weeks after treatment start (second dose) and at 6 weeks after treatment start. Patients had an ECOG performance status of 0 or 1 and had received between 0 and 3 prior chemotherapy regimens. In the same patients who had TCR sequencing, pretreatment tumors also underwent whole exome sequencing and RNA sequencing. An exploratory multi-omic analysis was conducted of the somatic, immune and clinical correlates of response to PD-L1 blockade with atezolizumab in urothelial cancer. Durable clinical benefit was defined as a progression-free survival longer than 6 months, and TCR features were additionally tested against progression-free survival and overall survival. Points the paper makes about the study in general: Greater expansion of tumor-associated TCR clones in peripheral blood 3 weeks after the start of treatment was observed in patients with durable benefit (n of about 24, p = 0.022). Because of the small sample size (n ≈ 29) and the many exploratory analyses performed, the results are intended to be regarded as hypothesis-generating. A pretreatment peripheral blood TCR clonality below the median was linked to improved progression-free and overall survival.

The cohort comprised fewer than 35 patients with locally advanced or metastatic urothelial carcinoma treated at Memorial Sloan Kettering on a trial protocol. Peripheral blood mononuclear cells were collected pretreatment and during treatment, with between 1 and 8 total time points obtained per patient. The Qiagen DNeasy Blood extraction kit was used to purify genomic DNA from total PBMCs and tumor samples. PBMCs were collected pretreatment and during treatment, and were isolated and stored as previously described. Each PCR received spiked-in synthetic TCR analog templates so that absolute template abundance could be estimated from read counts. The immunoSEQ assay used bias-controlled V and J gene primers to amplify TCRbeta CDR3 regions from genomic DNA. Rearranged TCRbeta segments were sequenced at approximately 20X coverage. From the authors' description of their analysis: Clustering was used to correct sequencing errors, and CDR3s were annotated against IMGT so that V, D and J genes could be assigned. Downstream analyses used only productive TCRbeta rearrangements and left out out-of-frame or stop-codon sequences. Clonality was computed as one minus Shannon entropy normalized by the log of the number of unique productive sequences. Clones differing between time points or between blood and tumor were identified using Fisher's exact test with Benjamini-Hochberg correction, with an adjusted p below 0.01 applied as the threshold. This immuneACCESS table, as held by TCRdb, lists in-frame sequences with V and J called but not all clones. Of the missing ones, under half trace to an unresolved V gene in checked studies; the others have no known cause. The V and J calls and clone size are taken from that table; D and trimming were inferred from the DNA. Across this sample there are fewer than 40,000 clones, with more than 80% seen only once. The ten largest clones represent about 9% of the sample.

Trimming at the junction amounts to 0 bases on V and 2 bases on J, and the germline ends lie 11 bases apart. Reading from cysteine to phenylalanine, the CDR3 counts 15 amino acids. Only the CDR3 region is kept as DNA, spanning 45 bases read in frame from base 1. The germline V gene specifies SGHRS as CDR1 and YFSETQ as CDR2. Points on this clone: It lacks a known antigen. No qualities accompany the bases; no much larger clone lies one base away.

The starting material was PBMCs, obtained around atezolizumab (anti-PD-L1) treatment. The rearranged chain carries TRBV5-1 and TRBJ1-2, and TRBD1 may be the D gene, going by 5 matching bases. This receptor was taken from a man aged 70-80 years with urothelial cancer. The DNA reads TGCGCCAGCAGCTTGGTAGGGGAGGCGAACTATGGCTACACCTTC. It is translated as CASSLVGEANYGYTF.